The entry below gives a single T cell receptor (beta chain) sequence along with its context. The source of the sample is a study of blood T cells in healthy people across ages. For the second PCR, which ran for about 6 to 11 cycles, a sample-barcoded 5' primer and a J-beta primer mix were used. In TCRdb, the 5' RACE reads were re-called with MiXCR into one record per CDR3 protein. Here the sample spans under 1,000,000 distinct CDR3 sequences, about 45% being singletons. Germline CDR1 and CDR2: MDHEN and SYDVKM. V lost 7 bases to trimming and J lost 3 bases, with 19 bases between them. The CDR3 consists of 15 residues.

The chain uses TRBV28 and TRBJ2-7; D is possibly TRBD1 or TRBD2 (7 bases each). This clonotype originated in a man older than 75 in good health. Sequenced input: blood. The CDR3 is CASNPGGANFYEQYF. The CDR3 DNA reads as TGTGCCAGCAACCCAGGGGGGGCGAACTTCTACGAGCAGTACTTC. The full variable domain, completed using reference TRBV28 and TRBJ2-7, is DVKVTQSSRYLVKRTGEKVFLECVQDMDHENMFWYRQDPGLGLRLIYFSYDVKMKEKGDIPEGYSVSREKKERFSLILESASTNQTSMYLCASNPGGANFYEQYFGPGTRLTVT.